This record covers a single T cell receptor beta chain. The antigen remains undetermined. The table came from immunoSEQ multiplex PCR; TCRdb's copy has only in-frame clones and leaves some out. The table records 2 million to 2.5 million clones, under 95% of them present only once. The data were taken from a study of shared clonotypes between healthy human individuals. Study background: CD8 memory received one plate per donor, CD8 naive two, CD4 memory three and CD4 naive three. The study, taken as a whole, reports: The authors sampled blood alone, and tissue repertoires likely differ.

This sequence was found in a young man in good health. Some clones in this sample may be carry-over from other donors' samples. The sample was naive CD4+ T cells from PBMCs. Subset specified: CD45RA+ positively selected.

The CDR3 bases are TGTGCCAGCAGTTACTCAAGGGCCCCTTTTGGACTGTTTTTT. Translating it yields CASSYSRAPFGLFF. The chain has TRBV6-5 and TRBJ1-4; D remains ambiguous. The CDR3 totals 14 residues. Looked up from germline, CDR1 is MNHEY and CDR2 is SVGAGI. The V gene lost 0 bases and the J gene lost 13 bases, with 15 bases spanning the gap.